This paragraph reports one T cell receptor beta chain. This record comes from a study of CD8 T cells in Susac syndrome. CDR3 size: 18 residues. J was trimmed by 4 bases and V by 7 bases; bases with no gene match: 15. Blood CD8+ and CD4+ T cells underwent high-throughput TCR beta sequencing. An amount of RNA that ranged from about 0.45 to 1 ug was reverse transcribed with random hexamers. Coverage of TCR beta CDR3 amplification by immunoSEQ multiplex PCR extended to 54 Vbeta and 13 Jbeta. One entry per CDR3 protein, called by TCRdb with MiXCR from the immunoSEQ multiplex PCR reads. This sample carries about 150,000 distinct CDR3 sequences, roughly 96% of them seen once, and the ten largest clones take 0.16%.

The gene calls are TRBV12-3 or TRBV12-4 and TRBJ2-6, with 8 nucleotides matching TRBD1. Source material: CD4+ T cells from PBMCs. The clonotype was recovered from a human donor with Susac syndrome. CDR3 residues: CASTDRTGFKSGANVLTF. The CDR3 DNA is TGTGCCAGCACGGACAGGACAGGGTTTAAATCCGGGGCCAACGTCCTGACTTTC.